The entry below gives a single T cell receptor beta chain sequence along with its context. This entry belongs to a study of T cell changes during pregnancy in multiple sclerosis. The method was immunoSEQ multiplex PCR; TCRdb's version includes in-frame clones alone and lacks a portion of them. The table lists about 42,000 clones, around 90% of them singletons, with approximately 0.92% in the top ten. CDR3 length: 14 residues. CDR1 MNHEY and CDR2 SVGAGI come from the germline V gene. V was cut by 6 bases and J by 5 bases, with 15 bases left in between. The clonotype was recovered from a female donor with multiple sclerosis, enrolled in a pregnancy study. This chain connects TRBV6-5 to TRBJ2-3; a weak D match, TRBD1 (6 bases). Specimen: CD4+ T cells from peripheral blood mononuclear cells, collected after pregnancy. The CDR3 nucleotides read TGTGCCAGCAGACCCTGGGCAGGGGAAGATACGCAGTATTTT. Translation: CASRPWAGEDTQYF.